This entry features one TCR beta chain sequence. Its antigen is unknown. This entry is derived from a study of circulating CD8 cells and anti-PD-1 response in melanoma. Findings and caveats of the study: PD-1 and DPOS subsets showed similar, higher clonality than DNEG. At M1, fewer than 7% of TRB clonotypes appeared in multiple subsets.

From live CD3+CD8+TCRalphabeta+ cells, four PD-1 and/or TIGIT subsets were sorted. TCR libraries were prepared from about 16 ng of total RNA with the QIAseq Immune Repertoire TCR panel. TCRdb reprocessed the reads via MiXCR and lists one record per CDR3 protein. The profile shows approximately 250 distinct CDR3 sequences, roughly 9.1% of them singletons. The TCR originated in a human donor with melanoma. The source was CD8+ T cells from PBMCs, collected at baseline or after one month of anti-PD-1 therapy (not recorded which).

The chain's CDR3 is CATSEARVYSYNEQFF. CDR3 bases: TGTGCCACCAGTGAAGCGCGTGTGTACTCCTACAATGAGCAGTTCTTC. The gene calls are TRBV24-1 and TRBJ2-1; D is unresolved. The CDR3 spans 16 residues. The V end lost 4 bases, the J end lost 0 bases, and 12 bases lay between the germline ends. Per the germline V gene, CDR1 is KGHDR and CDR2 is SFDVKD.